Following are 7 T cell receptor beta chains from one sample sequenced in a study of PD-L1 blockade in urothelial cancer. Sample time point: pretreatment peripheral blood. Only in-frame clones appear in the TCRdb table, and some are missing; sequencing was by immunoSEQ multiplex PCR. The table has some 80,000 clones, about 82% seen once; the top ten hold about 7.4%. Sequencing was performed on PBMCs, taken around atezolizumab (anti-PD-L1) treatment. Every receptor here comes from a man aged 35 to 55 with urothelial cancer.

V usage is TRBV7-3 and J usage is TRBJ2-1, with D possibly TRBD1 on 5 matching bases. The CDR3 extends over 16 amino acids. The V gene's germline CDR1 is SGHTA and CDR2 FQGTGA. Between the trimmed V and J ends, which lost 0 bases and 0 bases, there was a span of 9 bases. The chain's CDR3 is CASSLTADSSYNEQFF. Here the CDR3 DNA reads TGTGCCAGCAGCTTAACAGCTGACAGCTCCTACAATGAGCAGTTCTTC.

This rearrangement joins TRBV5-1 to TRBJ2-1; TRBD2 agrees at 8 bases. Germline V gene sequence: CDR1 SGHRS, CDR2 YFSETQ. The CDR3 is made up of 15 amino acids. Unmatched junction bases numbered 8, after V lost 4 bases and J lost 5 bases. CDR3 nucleotide sequence: TGCGCCAGCAGCAGCCTACTAGCGGCAGACAATGAGCAGTTCTTC. This encodes CASSSLLAADNEQFF. Full variable domain (missing parts from reference TRBV5-1 and TRBJ2-1): KAGVTQTPRYLIKTRGQQVTLSCSPISGHRSVSWYQQTPGQGLQFLFEYFSETQRNKGNFPGRFSGRQFSNSRSEMNVSTLELGDSALYLCASSSLLAADNEQFFGPGTRLTVL.

The chain combines TRBV30 with TRBJ1-1; 8 bases match TRBD1. V gave up 0 bases and J gave up 5 bases; unmatched junction bases: 5. The CDR3 sequence is 14 residues long. Germline CDR1 GTSNPN, CDR2 SVGIG (reference sequence). CDR3 DNA sequence: TGTGCCTGGAGTGTACGACAGGGGTTGACTGAAGCTTTCTTT. This encodes CAWSVRQGLTEAFF.

A single count supports this clone. This chain links TRBV27 with TRBJ1-5; tentative D call: TRBD1 (5 bases). CDR1 and CDR2 (germline): MNHEY, SMNVEV (reference sequence). There are 13 residues in the CDR3. Between the trimmed V and J ends, which lost 3 bases and 3 bases, there was a span of 6 bases. CDR3 sequence (DNA): TGTGCCAGCAGTTTCAGGGTCAATCAGCCCCAGCATTTT. Amino acid sequence: CASSFRVNQPQHF.

The chain carries TRBV2 and TRBJ1-1; D not certain. Between the trimmed V and J ends, which lost 6 bases and 4 bases, there was a span of 12 bases. This CDR3 has 13 residues. Germline CDR1 SNHLY, CDR2 FYNNEI. In DNA form, the CDR3 reads TGTGCCAGCAGCCGCGGGGAGGGCACTGAAGCTTTCTTT. Translated, it gives CASSRGEGTEAFF.

This clone came up once. The chain combines TRBV28 with TRBJ1-2; no clear D gene. The CDR3 has 13 residues. V was shortened by 6 bases and J by 0 bases, with 8 bases between the two germline ends. Per the germline V gene, CDR1 is MDHEN and CDR2 is SYDVKM. In DNA form, the CDR3 reads TGTGCCAGCAGAAGTTCAGCTAACTATGGCTACACCTTC. It translates to CASRSSANYGYTF.

Only one count was recorded for this clone. The V call is TRBV27, the J call TRBJ2-2; the D gene is possibly TRBD1 (6 bases). The CDR3 has 12 amino acids. V was clipped by 8 bases and J by 3 bases, with 7 bases between them. Germline V gene data show CDR1 as MNHEY and CDR2 as SMNVEV (reference sequence). For the CDR3, the DNA is TGTGCCAGCGGGGGCTACACCGGGGAGCTGTTTTTT. Its protein product is CASGGYTGELFF.